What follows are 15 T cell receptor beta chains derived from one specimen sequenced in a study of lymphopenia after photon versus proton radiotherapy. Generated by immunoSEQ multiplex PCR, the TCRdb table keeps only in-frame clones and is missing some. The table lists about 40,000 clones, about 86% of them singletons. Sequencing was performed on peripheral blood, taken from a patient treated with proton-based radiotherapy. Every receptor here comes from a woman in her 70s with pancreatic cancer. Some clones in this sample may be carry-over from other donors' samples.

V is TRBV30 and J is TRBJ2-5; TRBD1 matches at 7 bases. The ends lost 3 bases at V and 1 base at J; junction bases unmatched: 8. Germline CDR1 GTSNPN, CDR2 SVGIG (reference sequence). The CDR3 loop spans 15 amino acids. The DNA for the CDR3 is TGTGCCTGGAGGGCAACAGGGGCCTCCCAAGAGACCCAGTACTTC. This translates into CAWRATGASQETQYF.

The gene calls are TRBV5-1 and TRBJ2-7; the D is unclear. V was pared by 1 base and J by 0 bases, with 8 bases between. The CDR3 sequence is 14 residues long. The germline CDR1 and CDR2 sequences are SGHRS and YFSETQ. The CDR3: CASSLTTNSYEQYF. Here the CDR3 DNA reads TGCGCCAGCAGCTTGACCACTAACTCCTACGAGCAGTACTTC. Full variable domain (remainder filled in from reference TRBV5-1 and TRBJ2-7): KAGVTQTPRYLIKTRGQQVTLSCSPISGHRSVSWYQQTPGQGLQFLFEYFSETQRNKGNFPGRFSGRQFSNSRSEMNVSTLELGDSALYLCASSLTTNSYEQYFGPGTRLTVT.

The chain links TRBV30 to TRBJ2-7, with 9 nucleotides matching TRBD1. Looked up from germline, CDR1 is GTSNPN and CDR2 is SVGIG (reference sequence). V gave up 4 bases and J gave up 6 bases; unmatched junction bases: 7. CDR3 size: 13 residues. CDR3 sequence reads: CAWTLQGAREQYF. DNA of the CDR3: TGTGCCTGGACCTTACAGGGGGCCCGCGAGCAGTACTTC.

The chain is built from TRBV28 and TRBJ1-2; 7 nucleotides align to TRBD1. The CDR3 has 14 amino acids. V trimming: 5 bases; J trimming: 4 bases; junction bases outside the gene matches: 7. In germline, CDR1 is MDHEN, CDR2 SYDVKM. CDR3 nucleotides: TGTGCCAGCAGTGCCTCAGGGGGTAGCTATGGCTACACCTTC. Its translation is CASSASGGSYGYTF.

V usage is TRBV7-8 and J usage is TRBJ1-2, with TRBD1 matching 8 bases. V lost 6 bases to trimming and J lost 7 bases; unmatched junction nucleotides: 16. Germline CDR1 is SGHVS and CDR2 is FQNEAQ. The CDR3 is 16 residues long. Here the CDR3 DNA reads TGTGCCAGCAGTCCTTCTCAGGGGGCGCCGAGGAGTGGCTACACCTTC. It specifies CASSPSQGAPRSGYTF.

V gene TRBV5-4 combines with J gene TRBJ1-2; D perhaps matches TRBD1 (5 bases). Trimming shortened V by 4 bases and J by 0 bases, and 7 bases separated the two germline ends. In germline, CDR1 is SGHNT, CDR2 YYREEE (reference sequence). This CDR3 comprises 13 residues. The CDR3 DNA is TGTGCCAGCAGCCAGACAGCTAACTATGGCTACACCTTC. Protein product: CASSQTANYGYTF. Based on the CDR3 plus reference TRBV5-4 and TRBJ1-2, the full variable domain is ETGVTQSPTHLIKTRGQQVTLRCSSQSGHNTVSWYQQALGQGPQFIFQYYREEENGRGNFPPRFSGLQFPNYSSELNVNALELDDSALYLCASSQTANYGYTFGSGTRLTVV.

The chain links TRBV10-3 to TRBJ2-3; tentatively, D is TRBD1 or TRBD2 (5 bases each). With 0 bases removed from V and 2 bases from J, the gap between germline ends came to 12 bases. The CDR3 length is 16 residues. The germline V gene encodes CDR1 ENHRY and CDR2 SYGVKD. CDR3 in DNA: TGTGCCATCAGTGAGTCGAAGGGGACGCCCACAGATACGCAGTATTTT. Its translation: CAISESKGTPTDTQYF.

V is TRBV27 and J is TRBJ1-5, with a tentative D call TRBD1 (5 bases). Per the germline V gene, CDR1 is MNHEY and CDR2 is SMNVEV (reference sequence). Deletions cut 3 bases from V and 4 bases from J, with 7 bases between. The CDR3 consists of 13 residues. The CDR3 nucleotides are TGTGCCAGCAGTTTTGGGGCGAATCAGCCCCAGCATTTT. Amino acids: CASSFGANQPQHF.

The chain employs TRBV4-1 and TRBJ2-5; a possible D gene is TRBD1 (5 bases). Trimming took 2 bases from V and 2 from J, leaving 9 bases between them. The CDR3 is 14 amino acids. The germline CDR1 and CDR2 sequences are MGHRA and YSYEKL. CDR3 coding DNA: TGCGCCAGCAGCCAATTCCAGGGACAAGAGACCCAGTACTTC. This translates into CASSQFQGQETQYF.

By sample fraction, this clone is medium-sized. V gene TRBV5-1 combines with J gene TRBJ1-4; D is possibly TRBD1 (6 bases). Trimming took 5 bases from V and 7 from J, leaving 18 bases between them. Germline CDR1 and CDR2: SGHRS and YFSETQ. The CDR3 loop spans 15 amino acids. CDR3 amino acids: CASSTGQGQSEKLFF. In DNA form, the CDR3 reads TGCGCCAGCAGTACCGGGCAGGGGCAGAGTGAAAAACTGTTTTTT.

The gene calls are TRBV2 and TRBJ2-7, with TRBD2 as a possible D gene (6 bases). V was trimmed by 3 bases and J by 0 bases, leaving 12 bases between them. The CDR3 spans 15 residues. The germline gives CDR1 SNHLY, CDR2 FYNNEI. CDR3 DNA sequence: TGTGCCAGCAGTGACAAGCGGGCGAACTCCTACGAGCAGTACTTC. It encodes CASSDKRANSYEQYF.

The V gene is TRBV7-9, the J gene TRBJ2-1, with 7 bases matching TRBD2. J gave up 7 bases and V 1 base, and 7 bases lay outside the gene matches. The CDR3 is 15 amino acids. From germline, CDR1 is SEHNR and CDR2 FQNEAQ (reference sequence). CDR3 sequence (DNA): TGTGCCAGCAGCTTAGAAGGTCTAGCGGAGAATGAGCAGTTCTTC. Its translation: CASSLEGLAENEQFF. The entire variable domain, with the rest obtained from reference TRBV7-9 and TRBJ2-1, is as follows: DTGVSQNPRHKITKRGQNVTFRCDPISEHNRLYWYRQTLGQGPEFLTYFQNEAQLEKSRLLSDRFSAERPKGSFSTLEIQRTEQGDSAMYLCASSLEGLAENEQFFGPGTRLTVL.

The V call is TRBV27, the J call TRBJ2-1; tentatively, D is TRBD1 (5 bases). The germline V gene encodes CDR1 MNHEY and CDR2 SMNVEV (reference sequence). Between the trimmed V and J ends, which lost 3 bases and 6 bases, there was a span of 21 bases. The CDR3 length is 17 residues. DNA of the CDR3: TGTGCCAGCAGTTTTTCGGTCCGCCAGGGCGCCACCAATGAGCAGTTCTTC. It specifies CASSFSVRQGATNEQFF.

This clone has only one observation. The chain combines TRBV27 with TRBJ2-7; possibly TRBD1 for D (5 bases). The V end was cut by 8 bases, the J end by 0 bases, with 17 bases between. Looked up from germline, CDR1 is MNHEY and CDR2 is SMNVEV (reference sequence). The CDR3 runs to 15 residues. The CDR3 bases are TGTGCCAGCGGTCCATGGGGCCAAGTCTCCTACGAGCAGTACTTC. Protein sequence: CASGPWGQVSYEQYF.

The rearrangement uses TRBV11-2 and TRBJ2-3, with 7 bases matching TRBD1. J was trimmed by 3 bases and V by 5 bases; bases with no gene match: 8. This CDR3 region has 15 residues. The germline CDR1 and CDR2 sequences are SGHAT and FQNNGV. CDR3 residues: CASSHNTGVTDTQYF. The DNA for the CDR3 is TGTGCCAGCAGCCACAACACAGGGGTAACAGATACGCAGTATTTT. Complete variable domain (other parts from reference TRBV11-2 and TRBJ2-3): EAGVAQSPRYKIIEKRQSVAFWCNPISGHATLYWYQQILGQGPKLLIQFQNNGVVDDSQLPKDRFSAERLKGVDSTLKIQPAKLEDSAVYLCASSHNTGVTDTQYFGPGTRLTVL.